This TCR beta chain originates from a study of T cells in Graves' hyperthyroidism and ophthalmopathy. Broader study findings: Ophthalmopathy was predicted by the model a median of about six months ahead of onset.

As for this clonotype: The target antigen is unknown.

These patients, aged 18 to 65, had recently diagnosed hyperthyroidism lasting under 2 months. The diagnostic basis comprised clinical symptoms, serum thyroxine and TRAb, thyroid ultrasound and orbital computed tomography. The blood specimen was taken at initial hyperthyroidism diagnosis, before any ophthalmopathy symptoms. RNA transcripts provided the source from which TCR beta CDR3 regions were amplified. Carried out on the TCR CDR3, a first-round RT-PCR used the HTBI primer set. TCRdb passed the multiplex PCR reads through MiXCR, listing each CDR3 protein once. The sample lists about 580,000 distinct CDR3 sequences; 11% to 15% were seen once. This receptor was obtained from a woman in her 30s with Graves' hyperthyroidism that later progressed to Graves' ophthalmopathy. What was sequenced was blood.

The CDR3 nucleotides read TGTGCCAGCAGTCGCTCGGACAGAATCGGGAATCGGCAGTACTTC. Protein: CASSRSDRIGNRQYF. The V and J genes are TRBV6-5 and TRBJ2-7; TRBD1 might be the D (6 bases). V was cut by 5 bases and J by 9 bases, with 23 bases left in between. Germline assignment: CDR1 MNHEY and CDR2 SVGAGI. The CDR3 has 15 amino acids.